This paragraph reports one T cell receptor (beta chain). The CDR3 runs 13 residues. Trimming left V 1 base short and J 2 bases short, with 5 bases between. The repertoire was sequenced with immunoSEQ multiplex PCR; TCRdb's copy has only in-frame clones and lacks some. Among about 160,000 clones listed, 84% were seen once. The data belong to a study of blood T cell repertoires in COVID-19. This sequence joins TRBV12-3 or TRBV12-4 and TRBJ1-2; D remains unclear. This receptor was obtained from a woman of 80 years or more with acute or convalescent COVID-19. Sequenced: peripheral blood. The CDR3 sequence is CASSLDRNYGYTF. The CDR3 nucleotides are TGTGCCAGCAGTTTAGACAGAAACTATGGCTACACCTTC.